The 5 T cell receptor beta chains reported below all come from one sample, sequenced in a study of post-analysis software for immune sequencing data. These receptors are not linked to any known antigen. Included in the TCR beta cDNA libraries were unique molecular identifiers. TCRdb reprocessed the PCR reads via MiXCR and lists one record per CDR3 protein. The sample yields around 250,000 distinct CDR3 sequences, 36% seen once. Study results and limitations: Patients used five TRBV segments, including TRBV5-6, TRBV5-1 and TRBV20-1, more often than controls.

The sample taken for sequencing was blood. The receptors shown here come from a girl under 18 with multiple sclerosis.

This clonotype was seen many times. V and J are TRBV20-1 and TRBJ1-2; D uncertain. This CDR3 comprises 12 residues. Trimming left V 1 base short and J 6 bases short, with 9 bases between. The germline V gene has CDR1 DFQATT and CDR2 SNEGSKA (reference sequence). This CDR3 is CSARALPHGYTF. CDR3 coding DNA: TGCAGTGCTAGAGCACTGCCCCATGGCTACACCTTC.

This clonotype has a count of ten or more. This chain's CDR3 is CASSLSGGSYEQYF. The CDR3 DNA is TGTGCCAGCAGCTTGTCGGGGGGCTCCTACGAGCAGTACTTC. The chain employs TRBV5-6 and TRBJ2-7; 7 nucleotides align to TRBD2. V was clipped by 1 base and J by 0 bases; unmatched bases: 1. CDR1 and CDR2 (germline): SGHDT, YYEEEE. The CDR3 contains 14 residues.

This clonotype was detected ten times or more. The V and J genes are TRBV29-1 and TRBJ1-2; no firm D call. The CDR3 covers 14 residues. CDR1 is SQVTM, CDR2 ANQGSEA, per germline. The V and J ends lost 6 bases and 8 bases respectively, with 22 bases between them. CDR3 in amino acids: CSVPPGGPGYGYTF. The CDR3 DNA is TGCAGCGTGCCGCCGGGAGGGCCCGGTTACGGCTACACCTTC.

This clonotype was seen once. V gene TRBV28 combines with J gene TRBJ2-4; 7 nucleotides agree with TRBD2. The J call could be wrong; TRBJ2-7 is a better fit for the DNA end. Germline CDR1 MDHEN, CDR2 SYDVKM. This CDR3 has 16 amino acids. The CDR3 spells CASSSLVRLADYEQYF. DNA for the CDR3: TGTGCCAGCAGTTCACTAGTAAGGCTAGCGGACTACGAGCAGTACTTC.

The chain links TRBV7-2 to TRBJ2-4; 8 bases are a match to TRBD1. Germline lookup yields CDR1 SGHTA and CDR2 FQGNSA. The V segment lost 2 bases and the J segment 0 bases; nucleotides outside the gene matches: 6. CDR3 length equals 17 residues. The CDR3 here is CASSLPGRGLAKNIQYF. The CDR3 DNA reads as TGTGCCAGCAGCTTACCTGGCAGGGGGCTAGCCAAAAACATTCAGTACTTC. Together with reference TRBV7-2 and TRBJ2-4, the CDR3 gives the full variable domain: GAGVSQSPSNKVTEKGKDVELRCDPISGHTALYWYRQSLGQGLEFLIYFQGNSAPDKSGLPSDRFSAERTGGSVSTLTIQRTQQEDSAVYLCASSLPGRGLAKNIQYFGAGTRLSVL.